These 18 T cell receptor beta chains share one sample of origin, sequenced in a study of CD8 T cells in ankylosing spondylitis. Study-level findings and limits: Fewer than ten highly homologous variants made up a TCR beta motif that seemed to typify ankylosing spondylitis blood.

No antigen is known for these receptors. MiXCR, run by TCRdb on the 5' RACE reads, gives a single entry per CDR3 protein. The table lists 750,000 to 850,000 distinct CDR3 sequences, roughly 10% of them singletons, with 0.45% to 0.6% in the top ten. The specimen sequenced was blood, either unsorted or a sorted T cell fraction (not recorded which). These receptors originate from a male donor with ankylosing spondylitis.

This sequence joins TRBV7-2 and TRBJ1-1; D possibly corresponds to TRBD1 (5 bases). Trimming removed 5 bases from V and 6 bases from J, with 16 bases in between. Germline values: CDR1 SGHTA, CDR2 FQGNSA. This CDR3 is built from 14 residues. CDR3 sequence reads: CASSQRTGGAEAFF. CDR3 DNA sequence: TGTGCCAGCAGCCAACGGACCGGGGGTGCTGAAGCTTTCTTT.

The chain has TRBV7-9 and TRBJ1-1; D is undetermined. The CDR3 runs to 13 residues. Germline values: CDR1 SEHNR, CDR2 FQNEAQ (reference sequence). Trimming pared 4 bases from V and 6 bases from J, leaving 12 bases between. The CDR3 DNA reads TGTGCCAGCAGCTATCGCCCTGGGGCTGAAGCTTTCTTT. Its translation is CASSYRPGAEAFF.

The V and J genes are TRBV28 and TRBJ2-7; D may match TRBD1 or TRBD2 (5 bases each). With 4 bases removed from V and 9 bases from J, the gap between germline ends came to 28 bases. The CDR3 consists of 17 residues. Germline values: CDR1 MDHEN, CDR2 SYDVKM. The CDR3 region has the DNA TGTGCCAGCAGTTCCCCCATCTTACCCATGGGACCGCCGGTGCAGTACTTC. Its translation: CASSSPILPMGPPVQYF.

The gene calls are TRBV10-3 and TRBJ2-5, with 9 bases that match TRBD1. Germline V gives CDR1 ENHRY, CDR2 SYGVKD. The CDR3 extends over 14 amino acids. V shed 9 bases, J shed 5 bases, and the junction held 10 bases outside the gene matches. CDR3 loop: CAIRPGQGGETQYF. The CDR3 DNA reads as TGTGCCATTAGACCGGGACAGGGTGGGGAGACCCAGTACTTC.

The chain recombines TRBV6-6 with TRBJ1-1; tentative D call: TRBD1 (5 bases). CDR3 length: 12 amino acids. The germline V gene encodes CDR1 MNHNY and CDR2 SVGAGI (reference sequence). Trimming pared 8 bases from V and 3 bases from J, leaving 10 bases between. The CDR3 loop is CASPRGDTEAFF. DNA for the CDR3: TGTGCCAGCCCGCGAGGGGACACTGAAGCTTTCTTT.

This clonotype was recorded many times. This sequence joins TRBV20-1 and TRBJ2-3, with 8 bases aligning to TRBD2. CDR1 DFQATT and CDR2 SNEGSKA come from the germline V gene (reference sequence). J was trimmed by 2 bases and V by 5 bases; bases with no gene match: 9. The CDR3 is 15 amino acids. The CDR3 nucleotides read TGCAGTGCTTACGGGGGGGAGGACTACACAGATACGCAGTATTTT. Translation gives CSAYGGEDYTDTQYF.

In its sample, this clonotype was seen many times. The V and J genes are TRBV29-1 and TRBJ1-1; no clear D gene. There are 12 residues in the CDR3. CDR1 is SQVTM, CDR2 ANQGSEA, per germline. Trimming removed 4 bases at V and 1 base at J, with 7 bases between. CDR3 DNA: TGCAGCGTTGGCGCACAGAACACTGAAGCTTTCTTT. It yields the protein CSVGAQNTEAFF.

A word on this clonotype: Germline and junction disagree at one end, which may indicate a read error. The chain combines TRBV9 with TRBJ1-2; the D gene is possibly TRBD1 (5 bases). CDR3 length: 13 residues. Looked up from germline, CDR1 is SGDLS and CDR2 is YYNGEE. CDR3 protein: CASSVGGAYGYSF. The CDR3 coding sequence is TGTGCCAGCAGCGTAGGTGGGGCCTATGGCTACTCCTTC. The full variable domain, completed using reference TRBV9 and TRBJ1-2, is DSGVTQTPKHLITATGQRVTLRCSPRSGDLSVYWYQQSLDQGLQFLIQYYNGEERAKGNILERFSAQQFPDLHSELNLSSLELGDSALYFCASSVGGAYGYSFGSGTRLTVV.

This sequence joins TRBV20-1 and TRBJ1-2; 11 bases map to TRBD1. The ends lost 5 bases at V and 7 bases at J; junction bases unmatched: 12. The CDR3 totals 15 residues. Germline values: CDR1 DFQATT, CDR2 SNEGSKA (reference sequence). This CDR3 is CSAVGTGGSFGGYTF. In DNA form, the CDR3 reads TGCAGTGCTGTCGGGACAGGGGGTAGTTTTGGTGGCTACACCTTC.

This chain joins TRBV2 and TRBJ2-2, with D possibly called TRBD1 or TRBD2 (5 bases each). This CDR3 comprises 17 residues. The V end was cut by 0 bases, the J end by 1 base, with 12 bases between. The V gene's germline CDR1 is SNHLY and CDR2 FYNNEI. This chain's CDR3 is CASSEALGTGNTGELFF. CDR3 nucleotide sequence: TGTGCCAGCAGTGAAGCGCTAGGGACGGGGAACACCGGGGAGCTGTTTTTT.

The chain couples TRBV15 to TRBJ2-1; D gene unclear. The germline gives CDR1 LNHNV, CDR2 YYDKDF (reference sequence). The V and J ends lost 0 bases and 5 bases respectively, with 8 bases between them. There are 14 residues in the CDR3. CDR3 bases: TGTGCCACCAGCAGAGATATTGGAAACAATGAGCAGTTCTTC. As protein: CATSRDIGNNEQFF.

The chain carries TRBV29-1 and TRBJ2-3, with D tentatively TRBD2 (5 bases). The CDR3 has 13 amino acids. V was trimmed by 0 bases and J by 5 bases, leaving 9 bases between them. CDR1 is SQVTM and CDR2 is ANQGSEA in the germline V gene. The CDR3 region has the DNA TGCAGCGTTGAAGATAAGAGGGAAGATACGCAGTATTTT. Its translation: CSVEDKREDTQYF.

This clonotype has a count of ten or more. This rearrangement joins TRBV7-9 to TRBJ2-1; no definite D call. The CDR3 is 13 residues long. Germline V CDR1 and CDR2: SEHNR, FQNEAQ (reference sequence). V gave up 4 bases and J gave up 4 bases, with 8 bases separating them. The CDR3 here is CASSYDGYNEQFF. The CDR3 DNA reads TGTGCCAGCAGCTACGACGGATACAATGAGCAGTTCTTC.

This clonotype has a handful of counts. The chain combines TRBV6-2 or TRBV6-3 with TRBJ2-7; the D is unclear. The V end lost 2 bases, the J end lost 4 bases, and 3 bases lay between the germline ends. The germline V gene encodes CDR1 MNHEY and CDR2 SVGEGT. There are 11 residues in the CDR3. The CDR3 DNA sequence: TGTGCCAGCAGTTACGTGTACGAGCAGTACTTC. Translating gives CASSYVYEQYF.

This chain joins TRBV6-1 and TRBJ1-2; D unclear. CDR1 is MNHNS and CDR2 is SASEGT in the germline V gene. The CDR3 is 11 amino acids. V lost 11 bases and J lost 8, with 15 bases in between. The CDR3, as DNA: TGTGCCCTCAGTACTCTATACGGCTACACCTTC. Residues: CALSTLYGYTF.

In this sample, this clonotype turned up many times. The CDR3 sequence: CSVPQGNDYGYTF. In DNA form, the CDR3 reads TGCAGTGTCCCACAGGGTAACGACTATGGCTACACCTTC. The chain links TRBV20-1 to TRBJ1-2, with D possibly matching TRBD1 (6 bases). V dropped 7 bases and J dropped 3 bases, with 15 bases sitting between them. This CDR3 spans 13 amino acids. Germline V gene lookup returns CDR1 DFQATT and CDR2 SNEGSKA (reference sequence).

This clonotype was seen repeatedly, ten times or more. The chain couples TRBV7-2 to TRBJ2-7, with D possibly called TRBD1 or TRBD2 (5 bases each). This CDR3 is built from 15 residues. Germline V lookup: CDR1 SGHTA, CDR2 FQGNSA. V was pared by 4 bases and J by 5 bases, with 18 bases between. The CDR3 nucleotides read TGTGCCAGCAGCTACGGGACGCCTGCTTTGAACGAGCAGTACTTC. Its translation: CASSYGTPALNEQYF.

This chain uses TRBV20-1 with TRBJ1-5, with D tentatively TRBD1 (5 bases). This CDR3 has 13 amino acids. The V and J ends lost 2 bases and 3 bases respectively, with 8 bases between them. Germline CDR1 DFQATT, CDR2 SNEGSKA (reference sequence). Here the CDR3 DNA reads TGCAGTGCTAGACAAGGGGCCAATCAGCCCCAGCATTTT. Its protein is CSARQGANQPQHF.